This T cell receptor (beta chain) was identified in a study of T cells in Graves' hyperthyroidism and ophthalmopathy. Regions amplified from RNA transcripts were the TCR beta CDR3 regions. A set of HTBI primers served as the primers for a first-round RT-PCR of the TCR CDR3. TCRdb ran MiXCR on the multiplex PCR reads and lists one entry per CDR3 protein. The sample includes approximately 710,000 distinct CDR3 sequences, 15% to 20% seen only once; the top ten take roughly 16%. The ends were cut back, 0 bases at V and 7 bases at J, with 9 bases in the middle. This CDR3 has 14 residues. Germline V gives CDR1 MNHEY, CDR2 SVGEGT.

The receptor's source is a man aged 50 to 59 with Graves' hyperthyroidism. The specimen was blood. V usage is TRBV6-2 or TRBV6-3 and J usage is TRBJ2-2, with D tentatively TRBD2 (5 bases). CDR3 DNA sequence: TGTGCCAGCAGTTACTCAGCGAGCGGCGGGGAGCTGTTTTTT. Protein sequence: CASSYSASGGELFF.